The clone carrying this T cell receptor beta chain was seen only once. Its antigen is unknown. Per germline, CDR1 MDHEN and CDR2 SYDVKM. This CDR3 contains 14 residues. J gave up 5 bases and V 10 bases, and 12 bases lay outside the gene matches. These data originate in a study of T cell responses to AZD1222 COVID-19 vaccine. Notes on the study in general: Mapped onto spike, vaccine-associated CD4 TCRs spanned it and were dominant at 160-218 and 743-854. The repertoires were collected only after the peak T cell response. The breadth and depth of Spike-specific TCRs increased once two AZD1222 doses had been given. White British people made up most donors, females outnumbered males, and clonal diversity was possibly underestimated.

Sequenced by immunoSEQ multiplex PCR; TCRdb stores in-frame clones only, minus some. The table shows over 110,000 clones, with about 93% occurring only once. Sequencing used peripheral blood, obtained on day 0 of AZD1222 vaccination. The chain carries TRBV28 and TRBJ2-7, with TRBD1 matching over 9 bases. The sequence came from an adult in good health. The CDR3 reads CATLSPGQGDEQYF. CDR3 coding DNA: TGTGCCACCCTCTCCCCGGGACAGGGCGACGAGCAGTACTTC. Combining the CDR3 with reference TRBV28 and TRBJ2-7 gives the whole variable domain DVKVTQSSRYLVKRTGEKVFLECVQDMDHENMFWYRQDPGLGLRLIYFSYDVKMKEKGDIPEGYSVSREKKERFSLILESASTNQTSMYLCATLSPGQGDEQYFGPGTRLTVT.